The clone carrying this T cell receptor beta chain ranks as medium-sized. Its target is unknown. These data belong to a study of siplizumab effects on memory and regulatory T cells. Whole-study findings and limits: Few alloreactive clones mapped to unstimulated subsets. Siplizumab, the agent tested, significantly reduced alloreactive sequences traceable to unstimulated CD4+ memory cells. The authors could not assign a naive or memory phenotype to roughly 75-95% of proliferating CD4+ or CD8+ clones.

The V gene's germline CDR1 is SNHLY and CDR2 FYNNEI. Between the trimmed V and J ends, which lost 3 bases and 1 base, there was a span of 6 bases. The CDR3 runs 13 residues. Cells from the mixed lymphocyte reaction were cocultured for six to seven days at 37°C. CFSE was used to stain responder PBMCs and Violet Dye to stain stimulator PBMCs, which were then pooled 1:1. The repertoire was sequenced with immunoSEQ multiplex PCR; TCRdb's copy has only in-frame clones and lacks some. The sample consists of fewer than 8,500 clones, about 36% of them appearing once. The source is a human donor in good health; the cells came from an allogeneic mixed lymphocyte reaction. Sample: CFSE-low (dividing) CD8+ T cells sorted from an allogeneic mixed lymphocyte reaction. The genes are TRBV2 and TRBJ1-1; no definite D call. The CDR3 here is CASSDLWNTEAFF. The CDR3 nucleotides read TGTGCCAGCAGTGACCTCTGGAACACTGAAGCTTTCTTT. Looking up the rest from reference TRBV2 and TRBJ1-1 gives the full variable domain: EPEVTQTPSHQVTQMGQEVILRCVPISNHLYFYWYRQILGQKVEFLVSFYNNEISEKSEIFDDQFSVERPDGSNFTLKIRSTKLEDSAMYFCASSDLWNTEAFFGQGTRLTVV.